This T cell receptor (beta chain) is drawn from a study of sequential checkpoint blockade in melanoma. About the study: DNA from 91 pretreatment tumor samples underwent TCRβ immunosequencing. Matched biopsies came pretreatment and at week 13 for about 24 patients.

Treatment indicated: randomized to nivolumab then ipilimumab (arm A) or the reverse (arm B). Patients had received no earlier DNA-damaging chemotherapy. V lost 4 bases to trimming and J lost 2 bases, with 8 bases between them. Looked up from germline, CDR1 is SGHTA and CDR2 is FQGNSA. The CDR3 runs 13 residues. This clone was detected only a few times. Method: immunoSEQ multiplex PCR; TCRdb's copy keeps in-frame clones and lacks some. This sample yields more than 10,000 clones, of which 28% are seen a single time; around 26% belongs to the top ten. This receptor was obtained from a human donor with melanoma. This specimen was tumor tissue (inferred from file names), taken from a patient given nivolumab and ipilimumab in sequence. V is TRBV7-2 and J is TRBJ2-5; D is unresolved. The chain's CDR3 is CASSSELQETQYF. DNA of the CDR3: TGTGCCAGCAGCTCCGAACTACAAGAGACCCAGTACTTC.